Presented here are 7 T cell receptor beta chains from one specimen sequenced in a study of T cells in Graves' hyperthyroidism and ophthalmopathy. What was amplified from RNA transcripts were TCR beta CDR3 regions. TCR CDR3 underwent first-round RT-PCR with the HTBI primer set. One entry per CDR3 protein, called by TCRdb with MiXCR from the multiplex PCR reads. The table has roughly 280,000 distinct CDR3 sequences, approximately 21% seen once. Input material: blood. All receptors derive from a man aged 30 to 45 with Graves' ophthalmopathy.

This clonotype was seen more than once but under ten times. The chain combines TRBV2 with TRBJ1-3, with a weak D call TRBD1 (5 bases). CDR1 SNHLY and CDR2 FYNNEI come from the germline V gene. The CDR3 loop spans 15 amino acids. With 3 bases removed from V and 1 base from J, the gap between germline ends came to 10 bases. The CDR3 DNA follows: TGTGCCAGCAGTGAGGGGACGCTTTCTGGAAACACCATATATTTT. Its protein is CASSEGTLSGNTIYF.

The chain is built from TRBV11-2 and TRBJ2-5; D is undetermined. CDR3 length equals 13 residues. The germline gives CDR1 SGHAT, CDR2 FQNNGV. The germline V and J ends were trimmed by 1 base and 4 bases, with 7 bases remaining between them. CDR3 DNA sequence: TGTGCCAGCAGCTTAGTAGGTTTAGAGACCCAGTACTTC. It encodes CASSLVGLETQYF.

This rearrangement joins TRBV6-2 or TRBV6-3 to TRBJ2-1; 10 bases map to TRBD2. CDR3 length: 14 amino acids. The ends lost 8 bases at V and 8 bases at J; junction bases unmatched: 9. Germline V gives CDR1 MNHEY, CDR2 SVGEGT. CDR3 sequence: CASSLGLARDEQFF. For the CDR3, the DNA is TGTGCCAGCTCTCTGGGACTAGCGCGGGATGAGCAGTTCTTC.

This clonotype was detected ten times or more. The rearrangement uses TRBV12-3 or TRBV12-4 and TRBJ1-2, with D uncertain. There are 14 residues in the CDR3. The V end lost 7 bases, the J end lost 2 bases, and 14 bases lay between the germline ends. The CDR3 bases are TGTGCCAGCACGCGGGCGCGTGGGAACTATGGCTACACCTTC. Residues: CASTRARGNYGYTF.

CDR3 DNA sequence: TGCGCCAGCGGTACTAGCGGGACCTACGAGCAGTACTTC. It translates to CASGTSGTYEQYF. The chain employs TRBV5-1 and TRBJ2-7; 10 positions agree with TRBD2. Germline values: CDR1 SGHRS, CDR2 YFSETQ. With V trimmed by 7 bases and J by 2 bases, 3 bases remained unmatched. This CDR3 has 13 amino acids.

The CDR3 coding sequence is TGCAGTGCTAAGGGGACAGGGCTATACGAAAAACTGTTTTTT. Translated: CSAKGTGLYEKLFF. V and J are TRBV20-1 and TRBJ1-4, with 9 bases aligning to TRBD1. Germline V CDR1 and CDR2: DFQATT, SNEGSKA (reference sequence). The CDR3 spans 14 residues. V lost 4 bases to trimming and J lost 8 bases; unmatched junction nucleotides: 8.

This clonotype was seen repeatedly, ten times or more. The rearrangement links TRBV30 to TRBJ2-7; D may be TRBD2 (5 bases). The CDR3 loop spans 12 amino acids. Trimming left V 3 bases short and J 4 bases short, with 10 bases between. CDR1 is GTSNPN, CDR2 SVGIG, per germline (reference sequence). The CDR3 protein is CAWSPSGYEQYF. Written as DNA, the CDR3 is TGTGCCTGGAGCCCATCGGGATACGAGCAGTACTTC.